Listed below are T cell receptor beta chains from one sample, sequenced in a study of radiation and T cells in renal cell carcinoma. The method was immunoSEQ multiplex PCR; TCRdb's version includes in-frame clones alone and lacks a portion of them. The table includes around 180,000 clones, approximately 90% detected once. Here the sequenced sample was blood, taken from a patient whose treatment included radiotherapy and nephrectomy. Receptors were obtained from a woman between 50 and 59 years old with renal cell carcinoma. CDR3s include the opening cysteine and the closing phenylalanine or tryptophan. The order of the fields is V gene, J gene, clone size, D gene, CDR3 length, CDR3 protein, CDR3 DNA. D genes are given only for firm matches. The listing skips clone size in some rows; elsewhere it reads once, few, many or a size class.

v_call: TRBV19
j_call: TRBJ1-5
clone_size: once
d_call: TRBD1
cdr3_length: 15
cdr3_aa: CASSIEDREWQPQHF
cdr3_nt: TGTGCCAGTAGTATAGAGGACAGGGAGTGGCAGCCCCAGCATTTT

v_call: TRBV2
j_call: TRBJ1-2
clone_size: few
d_call: -
cdr3_length: 13
cdr3_aa: CASRGDFLYGYTF
cdr3_nt: TGTGCCAGCAGGGGGGACTTCCTCTATGGCTACACCTTC

v_call: TRBV27
j_call: TRBJ1-5
clone_size: -
d_call: -
cdr3_length: 15
cdr3_aa: CASSLQGSRGGPQHF
cdr3_nt: TGTGCCAGCAGTTTACAGGGCTCCCGAGGCGGACCCCAGCATTTT

v_call: TRBV28
j_call: TRBJ2-2
clone_size: -
d_call: -
cdr3_length: 15
cdr3_aa: CASSLSGTAEGELFF
cdr3_nt: TGTGCCAGCAGTTTATCAGGGACCGCCGAAGGGGAGCTGTTTTTT

v_call: TRBV5-6
j_call: TRBJ2-7
clone_size: -
d_call: -
cdr3_length: 11
cdr3_aa: CASSKFNEQYF
cdr3_nt: TGTGCCAGCAGCAAGTTTAACGAGCAGTACTTC

v_call: TRBV19
j_call: TRBJ1-3
clone_size: -
d_call: -
cdr3_length: 13
cdr3_aa: CASMPGSGNTIYF
cdr3_nt: TGTGCCAGTATGCCGGGTTCCGGAAACACCATATATTTT

v_call: TRBV6-1
j_call: TRBJ1-4
clone_size: -
d_call: TRBD1
cdr3_length: 17
cdr3_aa: CASSEPGQGLLNEKLFF
cdr3_nt: TGTGCCAGCAGTGAACCGGGACAGGGGCTTCTTAATGAAAAACTGTTTTTT

v_call: TRBV7-2
j_call: TRBJ2-1
clone_size: -
d_call: TRBD1
cdr3_length: 15
cdr3_aa: CASSLEGAVNNEQFF
cdr3_nt: TGTGCCAGCAGCTTAGAGGGGGCTGTGAACAATGAGCAGTTCTTC

v_call: TRBV5-4
j_call: TRBJ1-2
clone_size: -
d_call: TRBD1
cdr3_length: 17
cdr3_aa: CASRGPPTGGINYGYTF
cdr3_nt: TGTGCCAGCAGGGGGCCGCCAACAGGGGGGATTAACTATGGCTACACCTTC

v_call: TRBV5-1
j_call: TRBJ1-1
clone_size: -
d_call: -
cdr3_length: 14
cdr3_aa: CASSLEVEATEAFF
cdr3_nt: TGCGCCAGCAGCTTGGAAGTGGAGGCCACTGAAGCTTTCTTT

v_call: TRBV5-4
j_call: TRBJ2-7
clone_size: once
d_call: -
cdr3_length: 16
cdr3_aa: CASSFWGRRDTYEQYF
cdr3_nt: TGTGCCAGCAGCTTTTGGGGACGCCGGGACACCTACGAGCAGTACTTC

v_call: TRBV6-5
j_call: TRBJ2-3
clone_size: -
d_call: -
cdr3_length: 14
cdr3_aa: CAARATGKRDTQYF
cdr3_nt: TGTGCCGCCAGAGCCACAGGGAAGAGAGATACGCAGTATTTT

v_call: TRBV30
j_call: TRBJ1-4
clone_size: -
d_call: -
cdr3_length: 14
cdr3_aa: CAWSGRQNNEKLFF
cdr3_nt: TGTGCCTGGAGTGGGCGACAGAATAATGAAAAACTGTTTTTT

v_call: TRBV2
j_call: TRBJ1-6
clone_size: many
d_call: TRBD1
cdr3_length: 14
cdr3_aa: CASSDVRGNSPLHF
cdr3_nt: TGTGCCAGCAGTGATGTCAGGGGGAATTCACCCCTCCACTTT

v_call: TRBV2
j_call: TRBJ1-2
clone_size: -
d_call: TRBD1
cdr3_length: 15
cdr3_aa: CASSIGQGDLYGYTF
cdr3_nt: TGTGCCAGCAGTATTGGACAGGGCGACCTCTATGGCTACACCTTC

v_call: TRBV4-3
j_call: TRBJ2-3
clone_size: -
d_call: TRBD2
cdr3_length: 18
cdr3_aa: CASSQDLVDGGGPDTQYF
cdr3_nt: TGCGCCAGCAGCCAAGATCTGGTCGACGGGGGGGGTCCAGATACGCAGTATTTT

v_call: TRBV19
j_call: TRBJ2-1
clone_size: -
d_call: TRBD2
cdr3_length: 14
cdr3_aa: CASSIGGLYNEQFF
cdr3_nt: TGTGCCAGTAGTATCGGGGGGTTGTACAATGAGCAGTTCTTC

v_call: TRBV13
j_call: TRBJ1-2
clone_size: -
d_call: -
cdr3_length: 16
cdr3_aa: CASRFRQARKNYGYTF
cdr3_nt: TGTGCCAGCAGATTTAGGCAGGCTCGGAAAAACTATGGCTACACCTTC

v_call: TRBV19
j_call: TRBJ2-3
clone_size: -
d_call: -
cdr3_length: 14
cdr3_aa: CASSIGGGTDTQYF
cdr3_nt: TGTGCCAGTAGTATAGGGGGAGGCACAGATACGCAGTATTTT

v_call: TRBV30
j_call: TRBJ2-3
clone_size: -
d_call: -
cdr3_length: 16
cdr3_aa: CAWSVGGPSSTDTQYF
cdr3_nt: TGTGCCTGGAGTGTAGGGGGTCCCTCTAGCACAGATACGCAGTATTTT

v_call: TRBV12-5
j_call: TRBJ1-2
clone_size: few
d_call: -
cdr3_length: 13
cdr3_aa: CASGFTPGRNPSF
cdr3_nt: TGTGCTAGTGGCTTCACGCCCGGACGGAACCCATCCTTC

v_call: TRBV9
j_call: TRBJ1-3
clone_size: once
d_call: -
cdr3_length: 17
cdr3_aa: CASSVGLWVSPGNTIYF
cdr3_nt: TGTGCCAGCAGCGTAGGTCTTTGGGTTTCGCCTGGAAACACCATATATTTT

v_call: TRBV20-1
j_call: TRBJ2-5
clone_size: -
d_call: -
cdr3_length: 11
cdr3_aa: CSARYRETQYF
cdr3_nt: TGCAGTGCTCGTTATCGGGAGACCCAGTACTTC

v_call: TRBV5-1
j_call: TRBJ2-1
clone_size: -
d_call: TRBD2
cdr3_length: 16
cdr3_aa: CASSLEGTSGYNEQFF
cdr3_nt: TGCGCCAGCAGCTTGGAAGGGACTAGCGGGTACAATGAGCAGTTCTTC

v_call: TRBV10-3
j_call: TRBJ2-3
clone_size: -
d_call: -
cdr3_length: 15
cdr3_aa: CAISESVWGTDTQYF
cdr3_nt: TGTGCCATCAGTGAGTCGGTCTGGGGCACAGATACGCAGTATTTT

v_call: TRBV7-2
j_call: TRBJ1-5
clone_size: -
d_call: -
cdr3_length: 17
cdr3_aa: CASSLGGVRHSNQPQHF
cdr3_nt: TGTGCCAGCAGCTTAGGGGGGGTCAGACATAGCAATCAGCCCCAGCATTTT

v_call: TRBV5-4
j_call: TRBJ2-1
clone_size: -
d_call: TRBD2
cdr3_length: 16
cdr3_aa: CASSLVGGGARNEQFF
cdr3_nt: TGTGCCAGCAGCTTGGTTGGCGGGGGGGCACGGAATGAGCAGTTCTTC

v_call: TRBV14
j_call: TRBJ1-5
clone_size: -
d_call: -
cdr3_length: 15
cdr3_aa: CASSPLGRKHQPQHF
cdr3_nt: TGTGCCAGCAGCCCCTTGGGGAGAAAACATCAGCCCCAGCATTTT

v_call: TRBV5-1
j_call: TRBJ1-1
clone_size: once
d_call: -
cdr3_length: 14
cdr3_aa: CASSPNGPRTEAFF
cdr3_nt: TGCGCCAGCAGCCCGAACGGGCCACGGACTGAAGCTTTCTTT

v_call: TRBV25-1
j_call: TRBJ2-5
clone_size: -
d_call: TRBD2
cdr3_length: 16
cdr3_aa: CASSEGTSGGPGTQYF
cdr3_nt: TGTGCCAGCAGTGAAGGTACTAGCGGGGGGCCGGGGACCCAGTACTTC

v_call: TRBV29-1
j_call: TRBJ2-2
clone_size: -
d_call: -
cdr3_length: 13
cdr3_aa: CSAWGQYTGELFF
cdr3_nt: TGCAGCGCCTGGGGGCAGTACACCGGGGAGCTGTTTTTT

v_call: TRBV11-2
j_call: TRBJ2-5
clone_size: once
d_call: -
cdr3_length: 16
cdr3_aa: CASSLGGRPRSETQYF
cdr3_nt: TGTGCCAGCAGCTTAGGGGGTAGACCCAGATCAGAGACCCAGTACTTC

v_call: TRBV19
j_call: TRBJ1-2
clone_size: -
d_call: -
cdr3_length: 15
cdr3_aa: CASRNRGPQDYGYTF
cdr3_nt: TGTGCCAGTAGGAATAGGGGACCCCAGGACTATGGCTACACCTTC

v_call: TRBV9
j_call: TRBJ1-5
clone_size: -
d_call: -
cdr3_length: 12
cdr3_aa: CASSVGDQPQHF
cdr3_nt: TGTGCCAGCAGCGTGGGAGATCAGCCCCAGCATTTT

v_call: TRBV5-4
j_call: TRBJ2-1
clone_size: -
d_call: -
cdr3_length: 14
cdr3_aa: CASSLTGLPNEQFF
cdr3_nt: TGTGCCAGCAGCTTGACGGGACTGCCTAATGAGCAGTTCTTC

v_call: TRBV5-1
j_call: TRBJ1-4
clone_size: once
d_call: -
cdr3_length: 15
cdr3_aa: CASSWVGQLNEKLFF
cdr3_nt: TGCGCCAGCAGCTGGGTGGGGCAACTTAATGAAAAACTGTTTTTT

v_call: TRBV6-1
j_call: TRBJ2-3
clone_size: -
d_call: -
cdr3_length: 14
cdr3_aa: CASLTGPSTDTQYF
cdr3_nt: TGTGCCAGCCTGACTGGCCCTAGCACAGATACGCAGTATTTT

v_call: TRBV5-1
j_call: TRBJ1-4
clone_size: once
d_call: -
cdr3_length: 15
cdr3_aa: CASRLIQGTNEKLFF
cdr3_nt: TGCGCCAGCAGGTTGATACAGGGTACTAATGAAAAACTGTTTTTT

v_call: TRBV6-1
j_call: TRBJ1-4
clone_size: -
d_call: -
cdr3_length: 17
cdr3_aa: CASSEARAATFNEKLFF
cdr3_nt: TGTGCCAGCAGTGAAGCGCGGGCAGCAACTTTTAATGAAAAACTGTTTTTT

v_call: TRBV30
j_call: TRBJ1-2
clone_size: -
d_call: -
cdr3_length: 13
cdr3_aa: CAWDEGINYGYTF
cdr3_nt: TGTGCCTGGGATGAGGGCATTAACTATGGCTACACCTTC

v_call: TRBV19
j_call: TRBJ2-3
clone_size: -
d_call: -
cdr3_length: 16
cdr3_aa: CASSIYRGGQENTQYF
cdr3_nt: TGTGCCAGTAGTATATATCGGGGGGGACAGGAAAATACGCAGTATTTT

v_call: TRBV5-6
j_call: TRBJ2-1
clone_size: -
d_call: -
cdr3_length: 15
cdr3_aa: CASSPWGNSYNEQFF
cdr3_nt: TGTGCCAGCAGCCCTTGGGGTAACAGTTACAATGAGCAGTTCTTC

v_call: TRBV7-9
j_call: TRBJ1-5
clone_size: once
d_call: -
cdr3_length: 15
cdr3_aa: CASSPENREGQPQHF
cdr3_nt: TGTGCCAGCAGCCCGGAAAACAGGGAGGGTCAGCCCCAGCATTTT

v_call: TRBV11-2
j_call: TRBJ1-2
clone_size: few
d_call: -
cdr3_length: 12
cdr3_aa: CASSFRTSGYTF
cdr3_nt: TGTGCCAGCAGCTTTCGGACCAGCGGCTACACCTTC

v_call: TRBV11-2
j_call: TRBJ2-7
clone_size: -
d_call: TRBD1
cdr3_length: 15
cdr3_aa: CASSLVGQGSYEQYF
cdr3_nt: TGTGCCAGCAGCTTAGTGGGACAGGGCTCCTACGAGCAGTACTTC

v_call: TRBV9
j_call: TRBJ2-5
clone_size: -
d_call: TRBD1
cdr3_length: 15
cdr3_aa: CASSFGTGVLETQYF
cdr3_nt: TGTGCCAGCAGCTTCGGGACAGGGGTTTTGGAGACCCAGTACTTC